These T cell receptor beta chains were read from a single sample in a study of response to subunit inactivated influenza vaccine. Via MiXCR, TCRdb re-called the RT-PCR reads, giving one row per CDR3 protein. The table lists 630,000 or so distinct CDR3 sequences, 15% to 18% of them singletons, with around 10% in the top ten. This material consisted of PBMCs from blood, taken roughly 12 days after vaccination. Receptors originate from a middle-aged man who received an inactivated influenza vaccine. Each CDR3 is given with its conserved first and last residue. The D gene is left open where the match is weak. Not every row has a clone size; where given, it reads once, few, many or a size class.

>TRBV20-1|TRBJ1-3|.|.
TGCAGTGTTAACAGATACTCTGGAAACACCATATATTTT
CSVNRYSGNTIYF
>TRBV7-9|TRBJ2-3|few|.
TGTGCCAGCAGCTTAGCGTGGGGACGGAGCACAGATACGCAGTATTTT
CASSLAWGRSTDTQYF
>TRBV24-1|TRBJ2-1|few|TRBD2
TGTGCCACCAGTGATTTGAAGGGACTAGCGGGGGGCCACAATGAGCAGTTCTTC
CATSDLKGLAGGHNEQFF
>TRBV7-9|TRBJ2-1|few|TRBD1
TGTGCCAGCAGCTCAGGACAGGGTGACAATGAGCAGTTCTTC
CASSSGQGDNEQFF
>TRBV7-2|TRBJ2-1|.|.
TGTGCCAGCAGCTCACAGGGCGGCCTAGCGAGAGGAGAGCAGTTCTTC
CASSSQGGLARGEQFF
>TRBV5-6|TRBJ1-4|.|.
TGTGCCAGCAGCGTAGGGGGGAATAATGAAAAACTGTTTTTT
CASSVGGNNEKLFF
>TRBV5-6|TRBJ2-7|few|.
TGTGCCAGCAGCTCTCCGGGACTCCTCCCCTACGAGCAGTACTTC
CASSSPGLLPYEQYF
>TRBV7-7|TRBJ2-2|many|.
TGTGCTAGCAGCTGGGAGTTAGACACCGGGGAGCTGTTTTTT
CASSWELDTGELFF
>TRBV20-1|TRBJ2-7|.|TRBD2
TGCAGTGCCATCCCCCGGAGCGGGGGGGAGTCCGACGAGCAGTACTTC
CSAIPRSGGESDEQYF
>TRBV7-2|TRBJ2-3|.|.
TGTGCCAGCAGCTTAGTTCCGGGGGCCACAGATACGCAGTATTTT
CASSLVPGATDTQYF
>TRBV6-2/TRBV6-3|TRBJ1-5|.|.
TGTGCCAGCAGTTACGGCAGGGTGGGCAATCAGCCCCAGCATTTT
CASSYGRVGNQPQHF
>TRBV12-3/TRBV12-4|TRBJ2-1|.|.
TGTGCCAGCAGTAGAGTAGCGTACAATGAGCAGTTCTTC
CASSRVAYNEQFF
>TRBV20-1|TRBJ1-5|few|.
TGCAGTGCTAGGGCAGGGACCTATAGCAATCAGCCCCAGCATTTT
CSARAGTYSNQPQHF
>TRBV5-5|TRBJ2-2|many|TRBD1
TGTGCCAGCAGTAAGGACAGGGGGCGGATCGCCGGGGAGCTGTTTTTT
CASSKDRGRIAGELFF
>TRBV2|TRBJ2-5|few|.
TGTGCCAGCAGTGAAGACGCAAGAGGAAAAGAGACCCAGTACTTC
CASSEDARGKETQYF
>TRBV28|TRBJ2-3|.|.
TGTGCCAGCAGTCCCCATTCGGGCACAGATACGCAGTATTTT
CASSPHSGTDTQYF
>TRBV20-1|TRBJ1-2|few|.
TGCAGTGCTAGGACCCCGGGCCCCAACTATGGCTACACCTTC
CSARTPGPNYGYTF
>TRBV20-1|TRBJ2-2|.|.
TGCAGTGCTGAACGGCCGAACACCGGGGAGCTGTTTTTT
CSAERPNTGELFF
>TRBV10-3|TRBJ2-2|few|TRBD1
TGTGCCATCAGTCCCGACAGGGGGCTCACCGGGGAGCTGTTTTTT
CAISPDRGLTGELFF
>TRBV2|TRBJ1-5|.|.
TGTGCCAGCAGTGTTCTTGGGGATCAGCCCCAGCATTTT
CASSVLGDQPQHF
>TRBV20-1|TRBJ1-5|.|.
TGCAGTGCTAGAGATCCCCGGGACAACCCCTATCAGCCCCAGCATTTT
CSARDPRDNPYQPQHF
>TRBV7-9|TRBJ2-1|.|.
TGTGCCAGCAGCTTAGCAGGGGTGGCCTACAATGAGCAGTTCTTC
CASSLAGVAYNEQFF
>TRBV2|TRBJ2-3|.|.
TGTGCCAGCAGTGAAGAGATTCTCACAGATACGCAGTATTTT
CASSEEILTDTQYF
>TRBV20-1|TRBJ2-5|.|.
TGCAGTGCCGACAATTGGTCTGTCAGAACCTTCCAAGAGACCCAGTACTTC
CSADNWSVRTFQETQYF
>TRBV7-9|TRBJ2-2|many|TRBD1
TGTGCCAGCAGCGCCACCGACAGGGGGCGTAGCGGGGAGCTGTTTTTT
CASSATDRGRSGELFF
>TRBV7-9|TRBJ1-6|.|TRBD1
TGTGCCAGCAGCCGCGGACAGGGGGGATCACCCCTCCACTTT
CASSRGQGGSPLHF
>TRBV11-2|TRBJ2-7|.|.
TGTGCCAGCAGCCCGGGACAAATCAACGGGCAGTACTTC
CASSPGQINGQYF
>TRBV7-2|TRBJ1-5|.|TRBD1
TGTGCCAGCAGCTTAGACAGGGGGGGAAGTCAGCCCCAGCATTTT
CASSLDRGGSQPQHF
>TRBV28|TRBJ2-7|few|.
TGTGCCAGCAGTCACTCTAGCGTCGGCGAGCAGTACTTC
CASSHSSVGEQYF
>TRBV7-9|TRBJ2-1|.|TRBD1
TGTGCCAGCAGCTTAGGGACAGGGTTTGGATACTCGGGCTCCTACAATGAGCAGTTCTTC
CASSLGTGFGYSGSYNEQFF
>TRBV20-1|TRBJ2-2|few|.
TGCAGTGCTAGTGGTGGGACAACCGGGGAGCTGTTTTTT
CSASGGTTGELFF
>TRBV14|TRBJ2-7|.|.
TGTGCCAGCAGCCAAGGCCGAGGACTTGTTAACGAGCAGTACTTC
CASSQGRGLVNEQYF
>TRBV7-2|TRBJ2-3|few|TRBD2
TGTGCCAGCAGCTCAGGACTAGCGAGAGGGGATACGCAGTATTTT
CASSSGLARGDTQYF
>TRBV29-1|TRBJ2-2|.|.
TGCAGCGTTGTCGACACCGGGGAGCTGTTTTTT
CSVVDTGELFF
>TRBV28|TRBJ2-7|few|TRBD1
TGTGCCAGCAGTTTCTCCTCACGGACAGGGCCCTACGAGCAGTACTTC
CASSFSSRTGPYEQYF
>TRBV10-2|TRBJ2-2|.|TRBD1
TGCGCCAGCACTTTACGGACAGGGAGCACCGGGGAGCTGTTTTTT
CASTLRTGSTGELFF
>TRBV10-1|TRBJ2-3|few|.
TGCGCCAGCGGAGCAGGGATTGCGACAGATACGCAGTATTTT
CASGAGIATDTQYF
>TRBV5-1|TRBJ2-3|few|TRBD2
TGCGCCAGCAGACCTAGCGGGGGTAACACAGATACGCAGTATTTT
CASRPSGGNTDTQYF
>TRBV18|TRBJ2-6|few|.
TGTGCCAGCTCACCACCGGGGCAGTCTGGGGCCAACGTCCTGACTTTC
CASSPPGQSGANVLTF
>TRBV29-1|TRBJ2-1|few|.
TGCAGCGTTCTTGGTCGCACCACCAATGAGCAGTTCTTC
CSVLGRTTNEQFF
>TRBV15|TRBJ2-2|.|.
TGTGCCACCAGCAGAGTTGGGGTCGTGTCCGGGGAGCTGTTTTTT
CATSRVGVVSGELFF
>TRBV12-3/TRBV12-4|TRBJ1-3|many|.
TGTGCCAGCAGTCTCCCCGGAAACACCATATATTTT
CASSLPGNTIYF
>TRBV6-1|TRBJ1-2|.|TRBD1
TGTGCCAGCAGCCCGAACCGGGACAGGCTTTACTATGGCTACACCTTC
CASSPNRDRLYYGYTF
>TRBV7-6|TRBJ1-2|many|.
TGTGCCAGCAGCTTAGCGGCGGACGGCTATGGCTACACCTTC
CASSLAADGYGYTF
>TRBV10-3|TRBJ2-7|.|TRBD1
TGTGCCATCAGTGCGCCGGGACAGGGTAACGAGCAGTACTTC
CAISAPGQGNEQYF
>TRBV5-1|TRBJ2-1|.|TRBD1
TGCGCCAGCAGCTTTAGGACAGGGCACCCTTACAATGAGCAGTTCTTC
CASSFRTGHPYNEQFF
>TRBV4-3|TRBJ2-1|.|.
TGCGCCAGCAGCGCCACCGGGACAAAATACAATGAGCAGTTCTTC
CASSATGTKYNEQFF